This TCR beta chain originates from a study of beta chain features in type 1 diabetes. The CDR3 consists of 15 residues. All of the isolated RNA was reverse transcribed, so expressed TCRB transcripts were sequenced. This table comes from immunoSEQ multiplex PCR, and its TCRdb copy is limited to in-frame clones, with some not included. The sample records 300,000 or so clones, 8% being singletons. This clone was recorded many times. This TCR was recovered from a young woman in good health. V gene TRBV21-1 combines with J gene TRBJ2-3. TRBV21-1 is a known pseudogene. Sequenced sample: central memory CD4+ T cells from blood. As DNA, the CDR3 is TGTGCCAGCAGCTCCATTTGGGTGGCCACAGATACGCAGTATTTT. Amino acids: CASSSIWVATDTQYF.